This T cell receptor beta chain was retrieved from a study of T cell responses to AZD1222 COVID-19 vaccine. The study's findings and limits: Nearly half of unique spike-specific TCRs reportedly avoided B.1.351 and B.1.1.7 mutated regions. It should be noted that donors were predominantly white British and more often female, and clonal diversity was possibly underestimated. Recipients of two AZD1222 doses showed rising Spike-specific TCR breadth and depth.

The assay was immunoSEQ multiplex PCR, and TCRdb's table has in-frame clones only and misses some. The sample lists approximately 220,000 clones, 93% occurring once. As for this clone: As yet, its antigen is unknown.

This CDR3 contains 12 residues. Between the trimmed V and J ends, which lost 2 bases and 5 bases, there was a span of 6 bases. In germline, CDR1 is GTSNPN, CDR2 SVGIG (reference sequence). The source material was peripheral blood, sampled on day 0 of MenACWY control vaccination. This TCR was recovered from an adult in good health. This chain connects TRBV30 to TRBJ2-2, with TRBD1 as a possible D gene (6 bases). For the CDR3, the DNA is TGTGCCTGGAGTCAGGGGACCGGGGAGCTGTTTTTT. It yields the protein CAWSQGTGELFF.